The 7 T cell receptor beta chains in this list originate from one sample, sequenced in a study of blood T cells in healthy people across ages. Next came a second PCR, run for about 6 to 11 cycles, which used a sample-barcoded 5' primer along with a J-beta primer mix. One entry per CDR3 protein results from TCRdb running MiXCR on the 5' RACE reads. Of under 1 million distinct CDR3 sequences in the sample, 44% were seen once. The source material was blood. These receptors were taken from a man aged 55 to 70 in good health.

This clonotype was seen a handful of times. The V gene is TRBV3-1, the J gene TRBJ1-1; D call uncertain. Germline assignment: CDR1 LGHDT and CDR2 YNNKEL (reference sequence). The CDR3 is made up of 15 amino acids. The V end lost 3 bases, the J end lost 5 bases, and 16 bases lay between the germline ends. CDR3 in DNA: TGTGCCAGCAGCCACCCCGTGGAGGGAAGGACTGAAGCTTTCTTT. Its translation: CASSHPVEGRTEAFF.

The CDR3 bases are TGTGCCAGCAGCTTAACAGGTTATGAAGGAGCTGAAGCTTTCTTT. Translation gives CASSLTGYEGAEAFF. The chain uses TRBV11-2 and TRBJ1-1; weak D call: TRBD1 (5 bases). V dropped 2 bases and J dropped 6 bases, with 16 bases sitting between them. The CDR3 covers 15 residues. Looked up from germline, CDR1 is SGHAT and CDR2 is FQNNGV.

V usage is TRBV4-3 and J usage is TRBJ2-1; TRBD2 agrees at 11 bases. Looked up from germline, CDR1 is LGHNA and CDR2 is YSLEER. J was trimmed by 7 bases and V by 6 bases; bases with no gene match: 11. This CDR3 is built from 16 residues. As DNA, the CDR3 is TGCGCCAGCAGGGCGACTAGCGGGGACCGCTATAATGAGCAGTTCTTC. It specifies CASRATSGDRYNEQFF.

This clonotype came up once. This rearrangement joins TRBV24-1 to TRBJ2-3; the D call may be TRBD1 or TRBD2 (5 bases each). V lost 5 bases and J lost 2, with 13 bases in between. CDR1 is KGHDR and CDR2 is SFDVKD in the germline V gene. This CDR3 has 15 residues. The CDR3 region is CATSARGPNTDTQYF. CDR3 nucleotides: TGTGCCACCAGTGCAAGGGGACCAAACACAGATACGCAGTATTTT.

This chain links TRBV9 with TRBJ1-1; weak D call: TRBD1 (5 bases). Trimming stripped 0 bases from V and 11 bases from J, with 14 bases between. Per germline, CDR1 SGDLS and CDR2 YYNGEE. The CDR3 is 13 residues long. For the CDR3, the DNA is TGTGCCAGCAGCGTAGATGGGGGAAGTAGGGCTTTCTTT. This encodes CASSVDGGSRAFF.

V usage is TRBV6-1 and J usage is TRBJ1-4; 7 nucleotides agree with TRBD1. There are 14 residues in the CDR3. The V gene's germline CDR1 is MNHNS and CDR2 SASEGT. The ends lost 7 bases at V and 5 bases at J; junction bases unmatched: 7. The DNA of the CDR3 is TGTGCCAGCACCAGGGGGGGGCAAAATGAAAAACTGTTTTTT. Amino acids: CASTRGGQNEKLFF.

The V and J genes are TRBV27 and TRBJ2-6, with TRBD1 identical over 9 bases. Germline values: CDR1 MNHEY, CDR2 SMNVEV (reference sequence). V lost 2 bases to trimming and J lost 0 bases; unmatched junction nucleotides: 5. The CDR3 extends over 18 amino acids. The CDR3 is CASSLRDRDFSGANVLTF. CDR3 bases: TGTGCCAGCAGTTTAAGGGACAGGGATTTCTCTGGGGCCAACGTCCTGACTTTC.